Shown below are 7 T cell receptor beta chains from a single sample sequenced in a study of T-cell reconstitution after alpha-beta-depleted transplantation in children. This sample's TCRbeta library carried unique molecular identifier barcodes. Each CDR3 protein gets one entry after TCRdb re-called the PCR reads with MiXCR. Here the sample spans over 300,000 distinct CDR3 sequences, around 10% being singletons. The sequencing used PBMCs from the stem cell graft donor, collected from the stem cell graft. The receptors were gathered from a human donor who donated a stem cell graft to a child with acute lymphoblastic leukemia.

CDR3 sequence (DNA): TGTGCCAGCAGTTTCAGCAGGCAGAGCTCCTACAATGAGCAGTTCTTC. As protein: CASSFSRQSSYNEQFF. The chain uses TRBV12-3 or TRBV12-4 and TRBJ2-1; the D is unclear. V lost 3 bases, J lost 0 bases, and 12 bases lay in between. The CDR3 is made up of 16 amino acids.

The chain uses TRBV28 and TRBJ2-7; TRBD1 is a possible D gene (5 bases). CDR3 length: 14 residues. The V gene's germline CDR1 is MDHEN and CDR2 SYDVKM. With 6 bases removed from V and 3 bases from J, the gap between germline ends came to 15 bases. The CDR3 loop is CASSNYDSRYEQYF. The CDR3 nucleotides are TGTGCCAGCAGCAATTATGACAGCCGCTACGAGCAGTACTTC.

The chain recombines TRBV7-2 with TRBJ2-6; 7 bases line up with TRBD1. J lost 4 bases, V lost 2 bases, and 5 bases had no gene match. Germline loops: CDR1 SGHTA, CDR2 FQGNSA. This CDR3 is built from 16 residues. The CDR3 nucleotides read TGTGCCAGCAGCTTATCGACAGGGTCCGGGGCCAACGTCCTGACTTTC. The encoded protein is CASSLSTGSGANVLTF.

This clonotype was seen only a few times. The genes are TRBV29-1 and TRBJ1-3; tentative D call: TRBD1 (5 bases). This CDR3 has 17 residues. CDR1 SQVTM and CDR2 ANQGSEA come from the germline V gene. Trimming left V 0 bases short and J 0 bases short, with 15 bases between. CDR3 sequence reads: CSVEDAGLGSSGNTIYF. The CDR3 region has the DNA TGCAGCGTTGAAGATGCGGGACTCGGGTCCTCTGGAAACACCATATATTTT. Drawing the rest from reference TRBV29-1 and TRBJ1-3, the complete variable domain is SAVISQKPSRDICQRGTSLTIQCQVDSQVTMMFWYRQQPGQSLTLIATANQGSEATYESGFVIDKFPISRPNLTFSTLTVSNMSPEDSSIYLCSVEDAGLGSSGNTIYFGEGSWLTVV.

This chain connects TRBV10-2 to TRBJ1-3; D perhaps matches TRBD1 (6 bases). The CDR3 is 17 residues long. CDR1 WSHSY and CDR2 SAAADI come from the germline V gene. The V and J ends lost 5 bases and 2 bases respectively, with 19 bases between them. The CDR3 nucleotides are TGCGCCAGCAGTCCTTCCTCATTGGGGGCAACTGGAAACACCATATATTTT. Translating it yields CASSPSSLGATGNTIYF.

This clonotype has a count of ten or more. The chain combines TRBV4-1 with TRBJ2-3; 8 nucleotides align to TRBD2. Trimming at V came to 1 base and at J to 3 bases, leaving 9 bases not matched to a gene. CDR3 length: 17 residues. CDR1 is MGHRA and CDR2 is YSYEKL in the germline V gene. For the CDR3, the DNA is TGCGCCAGCAGCCAAGTAGTTCTGGCGGGAGGTACAGATACGCAGTATTTT. Translation gives CASSQVVLAGGTDTQYF.

The gene calls are TRBV9 and TRBJ2-3; 7 bases align to TRBD2. The V and J ends lost 3 bases and 1 base, in that order; junction bases with no gene match: 2. The germline gives CDR1 SGDLS, CDR2 YYNGEE. The CDR3 length is 14 residues. The CDR3 nucleotides are TGTGCCAGCAGCGGAAGCGGGGGCACAGATACGCAGTATTTT. Translated: CASSGSGGTDTQYF.